This is a list of T cell receptor beta chains from one sample in a study of identical twins. TCRdb called the 5' RACE reads again in MiXCR, with one record for every CDR3 protein. Seen here are a few hundred thousand distinct CDR3 sequences, approximately 10% observed once, and the top ten hold about 9%. Sequencing was performed on memory T cells sorted from blood. Source of these receptors: a man aged 50-59 years in good health. The CDR3 runs from the conserved cysteine through the conserved F or W. D genes are given only for firm matches. The size entry is marked missing in some rows and otherwise reads once, few, many or a size class.

clone_size,d_call,j_call,v_call,cdr3_aa,cdr3_nt
few,-,TRBJ1-6,TRBV20-1,CSAEPGTSSYNSPLHF,TGCAGTGCGGAGCCGGGGACAAGCTCCTATAATTCACCCCTCCACTTT
many,-,TRBJ1-4,TRBV10-3,CAISESGVLEKLFF,TGTGCCATCAGTGAATCAGGGGTACTTGAAAAACTGTTTTTT
many,TRBD2,TRBJ2-1,TRBV7-8,CASSQESGGIYNEQFF,TGTGCCAGCAGCCAAGAGAGCGGGGGGATTTACAATGAGCAGTTCTTC
-,-,TRBJ1-6,TRBV5-1,CASSLDGGGDNSPLHF,TGCGCCAGCAGCCTCGACGGAGGGGGGGATAATTCACCCCTCCACTTT
many,-,TRBJ2-7,TRBV5-6,CASSLEDHYEQYF,TGTGCCAGCAGCTTAGAGGACCACTACGAGCAGTACTTC
many,TRBD1,TRBJ1-6,TRBV20-1,CSARLPGQGQSPLHF,TGCAGTGCAAGACTTCCGGGACAGGGGCAGTCACCCCTCCACTTT
many,-,TRBJ2-1,TRBV12-3/TRBV12-4,CASSSGFGPYNEQFF,TGTGCCAGCAGTTCAGGGTTTGGGCCCTACAATGAGCAGTTCTTC
few,TRBD2,TRBJ2-1,TRBV5-1,CASREVAGAEQFF,TGCGCCAGCAGGGAAGTAGCGGGAGCTGAGCAGTTCTTC
-,TRBD1,TRBJ1-2,TRBV20-1,CSARARGQYLYGYTF,TGCAGTGCTAGAGCCCGGGGACAGTATCTCTATGGCTACACCTTC
many,-,TRBJ1-1,TRBV12-3/TRBV12-4,CASSLFAGTEAFF,TGTGCCAGCAGTTTATTCGCGGGAACTGAAGCTTTCTTT
few,-,TRBJ1-2,TRBV12-3/TRBV12-4,CATSTAHSYGYTF,TGTGCCACCTCGACAGCCCACTCATATGGCTACACCTTC
few,TRBD1,TRBJ2-2,TRBV5-1,CASSRSGQGATGELFF,TGCGCCAGCAGCCGGTCCGGACAGGGGGCAACCGGGGAGCTGTTTTTT
many,-,TRBJ2-7,TRBV12-3/TRBV12-4,CASSLVLGEQYF,TGTGCCAGCAGTTTAGTTCTCGGCGAGCAGTACTTC
many,-,TRBJ2-4,TRBV21-1,CAGIRDSQYF,TGTGCCGGAATCCGGGACAGCCAGTACTTC
-,-,TRBJ2-2,TRBV11-2,CASSLVGSTGELFF,TGTGCCAGCAGCTTAGTCGGGAGCACCGGGGAGCTGTTTTTT
few,-,TRBJ2-3,TRBV27,CASSVLPSAYTDTQYF,TGTGCCAGCAGTGTACTTCCTAGCGCATACACAGATACGCAGTATTTT
many,-,TRBJ1-1,TRBV20-1,CSARVSGRVTEAFF,TGCAGTGCTAGAGTCTCAGGGAGGGTCACTGAAGCTTTCTTT
few,-,TRBJ2-3,TRBV5-1,CASSLAGRNPNTDTQYF,TGCGCCAGCAGCTTGGCCGGCAGAAATCCCAACACAGATACGCAGTATTTT
few,TRBD2,TRBJ2-7,TRBV7-6,CASSLSHGTSGGPVYF,TGTGCCAGCAGCCTTTCACACGGGACTAGCGGAGGACCCGTTTACTTC
few,TRBD2,TRBJ2-7,TRBV29-1,CSVEDPATSGRTTYEQYF,TGCAGCGTTGAAGATCCTGCGACTAGCGGGAGAACGACCTACGAGCAGTACTTC
many,TRBD1,TRBJ2-7,TRBV4-1,CASSQGILGQGLYEQYF,TGCGCCAGCAGCCAAGGGATCTTAGGACAGGGTCTCTACGAGCAGTACTTC